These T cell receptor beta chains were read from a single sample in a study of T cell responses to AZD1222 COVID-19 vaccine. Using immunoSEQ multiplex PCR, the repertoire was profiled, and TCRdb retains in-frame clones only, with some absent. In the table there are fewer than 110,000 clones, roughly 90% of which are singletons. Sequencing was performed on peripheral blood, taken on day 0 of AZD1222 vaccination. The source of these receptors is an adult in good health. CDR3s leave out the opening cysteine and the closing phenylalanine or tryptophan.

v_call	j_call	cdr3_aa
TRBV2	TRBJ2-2	ASSVVGGGTGELF
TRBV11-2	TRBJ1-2	ASSPRMAGGDGYT
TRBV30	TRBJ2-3	AWDVSGGVVTQY
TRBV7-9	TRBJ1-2	ASSDGTDANYGYT
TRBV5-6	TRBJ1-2	ASSMGQANYGYT
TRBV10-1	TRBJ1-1	ASMKGGLNTEAF
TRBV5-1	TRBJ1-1	ASSSDGRNTEAF
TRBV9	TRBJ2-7	ASSVTGEGEQY
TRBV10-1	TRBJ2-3	ATGADTQY
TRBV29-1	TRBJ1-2	SVFRGAGYGYT
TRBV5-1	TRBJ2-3	ASSTGEVTDTQY
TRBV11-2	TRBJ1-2	ASSLGTGFNYGYT
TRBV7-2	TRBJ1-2	ASSLGGDGYT
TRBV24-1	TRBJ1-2	ATSDSTGARGYT
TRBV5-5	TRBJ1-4	ASSQGPNNEKLF
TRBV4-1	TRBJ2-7	ASSQAPRTGLISYEQY
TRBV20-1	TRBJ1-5	SASPGLFGQFNQPQH
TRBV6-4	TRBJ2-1	ASSDYGLKPNNEQF
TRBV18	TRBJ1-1	ASSPSYNRGYSEAF
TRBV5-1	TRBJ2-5	ASSLGAGSEETQY
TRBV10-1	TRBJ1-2	ASSHDKGYGYT
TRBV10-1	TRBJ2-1	ASGDRGSNNEQF
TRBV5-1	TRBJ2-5	ASSQGAQSDQETQY
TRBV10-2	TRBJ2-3	ASRGSWRGLAGVIDTQY
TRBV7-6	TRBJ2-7	ASSLDRLGDPYEQY
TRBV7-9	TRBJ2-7	ASSLARSIPLDEQY
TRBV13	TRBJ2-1	ASSQAPIVMSLSSHNEQF
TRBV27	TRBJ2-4	ASSLGGWQAKNIQY
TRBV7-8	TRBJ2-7	ASSDNPTSRQSSYEQY